This is a list of T cell receptor beta chains from one sample in a study of blood T cell repertoires in COVID-19. Here immunoSEQ multiplex PCR was the method, and the copy in TCRdb shows in-frame clones only, minus some. This table holds roughly 210,000 clones, roughly nine tenths found once. The sequencing sample was made of peripheral blood. The receptors derive from a man in his 70s with acute or convalescent COVID-19. The CDR3 runs from the conserved cysteine through the conserved F or W. Where a row states a size, it is once, few, many or the class of an expanded clone; other rows omit it.

V gene	clone size	CDR3 protein
TRBV28	NA	CASNLDRFYEQYF
TRBV18	NA	CASSPGAVETQYF
TRBV5-4	few	CASSFRKRESYNEQFF
TRBV27	NA	CASSPTKTTSGILYNEQFF
TRBV19	NA	CASRSDRAQSPLHF
TRBV24-1	NA	CATSDPTSGAYEQYF
TRBV7-2	NA	CASSLALPNTEAFF
TRBV6-6	NA	CASRTDRVDSPLHF
TRBV6-5	NA	CASRRGTGSTGELFF
TRBV6-5	NA	CASNPGTGSPLHF
TRBV4-1	NA	CASSLTPPGSYEQYF
TRBV5-1	NA	CASSLTLGSPFGSYNEQFF
TRBV6-5	once	CASSYSLQGGQETQYF
TRBV2	once	CASTGTGFYEQYF
TRBV3-1/TRBV3-2	NA	CASSPFGLDQGYTF
TRBV6-7	NA	CASSYSYGHSNQPQHF
TRBV18	NA	CASSPGSGRLNTEAFF
TRBV29-1	NA	CSAQLGTVGNTEAFF